A selection of T cell receptor beta chains follows, all from one sample in a study of blood T cell repertoires in COVID-19. Here immunoSEQ multiplex PCR was the method, and the copy in TCRdb shows in-frame clones only, minus some. There are some 150,000 clones in the sample; approximately 73% occur only once, and 3.5% to 4.5% lies in the top ten. The sample comprised peripheral blood. These receptors were taken from a man between 60 and 70 years old with acute or convalescent COVID-19. Each CDR3 is given with its conserved first and last residue. D genes are given only for firm matches. Not every row has a clone size; where given, it reads once, few, many or a size class.

abundance: NA; len: 13; d_gene: TRBD1; v_gene: TRBV2; j_gene: TRBJ1-4; CDR3nt: TGTGCCAGCAGGGGGGACAGGGGAGAAAAACTGTTTTTT; CDR3aa: CASRGDRGEKLFF
abundance: NA; len: 14; d_gene: TRBD1; v_gene: TRBV12-5; j_gene: TRBJ2-5; CDR3nt: TGTGCTAGTGGTTTAGGGACAGGGTCGGAGACCCAGTACTTC; CDR3aa: CASGLGTGSETQYF
abundance: NA; len: 14; d_gene: NA; v_gene: TRBV24-1; j_gene: TRBJ2-5; CDR3nt: TGTGCCACCAGTGATCCGGGGGGCCGGGAGACCCAGTACTTC; CDR3aa: CATSDPGGRETQYF
abundance: few; len: 16; d_gene: NA; v_gene: TRBV5-1; j_gene: TRBJ2-3; CDR3nt: TGCGCCAGCACTATAGGGTCGCGGGTCGGCACAGATACGCAGTATTTT; CDR3aa: CASTIGSRVGTDTQYF
abundance: few; len: 14; d_gene: NA; v_gene: TRBV6-5; j_gene: TRBJ1-2; CDR3nt: TGTGCCAGCAGTTCCGGACACCCCATCTATGGCTACACCTTC; CDR3aa: CASSSGHPIYGYTF
abundance: NA; len: 17; d_gene: NA; v_gene: TRBV7-6; j_gene: TRBJ1-5; CDR3nt: TGTGCCAGCAGCTTAGGGGGAGGGCCCTATAGCAATCAGCCCCAGCATTTT; CDR3aa: CASSLGGGPYSNQPQHF
abundance: NA; len: 15; d_gene: NA; v_gene: TRBV14; j_gene: TRBJ2-5; CDR3nt: TGTGCCAGCAGCCAAGATTTAGCTGAGCAAGAGACCCAGTACTTC; CDR3aa: CASSQDLAEQETQYF
abundance: NA; len: 12; d_gene: TRBD1; v_gene: TRBV14; j_gene: TRBJ1-2; CDR3nt: TGTGCCAGCAGCAGGGACAGGGTCGGCTACACCTTC; CDR3aa: CASSRDRVGYTF
abundance: NA; len: 12; d_gene: NA; v_gene: TRBV6-5; j_gene: TRBJ2-3; CDR3nt: TGTGCAGAGCAAGGGGGAGCAGATACGCAGTATTTT; CDR3aa: CAEQGGADTQYF
abundance: NA; len: 16; d_gene: TRBD2; v_gene: TRBV11-2; j_gene: TRBJ2-3; CDR3nt: TGTGCCAGCGGAGGGACGGGCGGGGGGTCCACAGATACGCAGTATTTT; CDR3aa: CASGGTGGGSTDTQYF
abundance: NA; len: 15; d_gene: TRBD1; v_gene: TRBV12-5; j_gene: TRBJ2-7; CDR3nt: TGTGCTAGTGGTTTGGCAGGGGGCCTTTCCTACGAGCAGTACTTC; CDR3aa: CASGLAGGLSYEQYF
abundance: NA; len: 14; d_gene: TRBD1; v_gene: TRBV6-5; j_gene: TRBJ1-1; CDR3nt: TGTGCCAGCACCCAGGGGGCACGAGAAACTGAAGCTTTCTTT; CDR3aa: CASTQGARETEAFF
abundance: NA; len: 16; d_gene: NA; v_gene: TRBV13; j_gene: TRBJ2-7; CDR3nt: TGTGCCAGCAGCCCCCCCGGGACACCTTCTTCTGGAGAGCAGTACTTC; CDR3aa: CASSPPGTPSSGEQYF
abundance: NA; len: 14; d_gene: TRBD2; v_gene: TRBV5-5; j_gene: TRBJ2-7; CDR3nt: TGTGCCAGCAGCTCGGCGGGAGGAGAAGTCGAGCAGTACTTC; CDR3aa: CASSSAGGEVEQYF
abundance: NA; len: 11; d_gene: NA; v_gene: TRBV6-5; j_gene: TRBJ1-2; CDR3nt: TGTGCCAGCAGCAATAACTATGGCTACACCTTC; CDR3aa: CASSNNYGYTF
abundance: few; len: 15; d_gene: NA; v_gene: TRBV6-2/TRBV6-3; j_gene: TRBJ2-2; CDR3nt: TGTGCCAGCAGTTACTCGGGCGGGGACACCGGGGAGCTGTTTTTT; CDR3aa: CASSYSGGDTGELFF
abundance: NA; len: 15; d_gene: NA; v_gene: TRBV27; j_gene: TRBJ1-5; CDR3nt: TGTGCCAGCAGTTTCAACCGGGACAACAATCAGCCCCAGCATTTT; CDR3aa: CASSFNRDNNQPQHF
abundance: NA; len: 17; d_gene: NA; v_gene: TRBV7-8; j_gene: TRBJ1-5; CDR3nt: TGTGCCAGCAGCTCCAGACCGACTTCGTATAGCAATCAGCCCCAGCATTTT; CDR3aa: CASSSRPTSYSNQPQHF
abundance: NA; len: 18; d_gene: TRBD2; v_gene: TRBV28; j_gene: TRBJ2-1; CDR3nt: TGTGCCAGCAGCACGGTCCTAGCGGGCAAAGGGCCCTACAATGAGCAGTTCTTC; CDR3aa: CASSTVLAGKGPYNEQFF
abundance: NA; len: 14; d_gene: TRBD2; v_gene: TRBV6-5; j_gene: TRBJ2-7; CDR3nt: TGTGCCAGCAGGGATCCTACGGGACTACGGGAGCAGTACTTC; CDR3aa: CASRDPTGLREQYF
abundance: NA; len: 17; d_gene: TRBD1; v_gene: TRBV7-2; j_gene: TRBJ2-2; CDR3nt: TGTGCCAGCAGCTTCCCGGGACAGGGTTACAACACCGGGGAGCTGTTTTTT; CDR3aa: CASSFPGQGYNTGELFF
abundance: NA; len: 15; d_gene: NA; v_gene: TRBV27; j_gene: TRBJ1-2; CDR3nt: TGTGCCAGCAGTTTAGGCCAGGGTAGGGGTTGGGGCTACACCTTC; CDR3aa: CASSLGQGRGWGYTF
abundance: NA; len: 16; d_gene: TRBD1; v_gene: TRBV5-1; j_gene: TRBJ2-5; CDR3nt: TGCGCCAGCAGCCCGAGGACAGGGCGGATTGGAGAGACCCAGTACTTC; CDR3aa: CASSPRTGRIGETQYF
abundance: NA; len: 13; d_gene: NA; v_gene: TRBV5-8; j_gene: TRBJ2-5; CDR3nt: TGTGCCAGCAGTTTGGACTCTTTGGTGACCCAGTACTTC; CDR3aa: CASSLDSLVTQYF
abundance: NA; len: 14; d_gene: TRBD1; v_gene: TRBV28; j_gene: TRBJ2-7; CDR3nt: TGTGCCAGCAGTTTTGGGACAGGGTCGGGGGAGCAGTACTTC; CDR3aa: CASSFGTGSGEQYF
abundance: NA; len: 14; d_gene: TRBD1; v_gene: TRBV4-1; j_gene: TRBJ2-7; CDR3nt: TGCGCCAGCAGCGAAGGACAGGGAGCCTACGAGCAGTACTTC; CDR3aa: CASSEGQGAYEQYF